This T cell receptor (beta chain) was profiled in a study of naive and memory T cell subsets (dated by TCRdb to about 2017). About the study as a whole: An open-source, UMI-based TCR alpha and beta sequencing pipeline was applied to sorted naive and memory peripheral blood T cell subsets. The functional CMV T cell responses agreed completely with IgG serology results. RNA was DNase-treated and reverse transcribed with TCR constant-region primers, mostly using SuperScript III. What the study reported, not specific to this receptor: A power law was followed by TCR abundance, with an exponent that differed between naive and memory subsets but was consistent across the three individuals. The repertoire findings for the naive and memory subsets could not be validated against a ground truth because none was available. Once error correction was done, more than 90% of naive TCR sequences showed up just once, which made the naive abundance distributions much steeper than those of the memory subsets. Clonotypes were defined as single alpha or beta chain sequences, not paired alpha/beta receptors. RNA-based TCR counts may be affected by expression changes linked to T cell activation and differentiation. A few larger clonotypes were present in naive repertoires, particularly the CD8 repertoires, and these clonotypes were possibly memory cells re-expressing CD45RA. Gini index rose and Shannon and inverse Simpson diversity fell from naive through CM, EM and EMRA in both CD4 and CD8 cells.

V is pared back by 2 bases and J by 3 bases, with 5 bases lying between the germline termini. The germline V gene encodes CDR1 LGHNA and CDR2 YSLEER. The CDR3 goes from the cysteine to the phenylalanine over 13 residues. Only the CDR3 region is kept as DNA, spanning 39 bases read in frame from base 1. Library preparation was by UMI-ligation and nested PCR. To cover both TRBC1 and TRBC2, the beta constant-region primer consisted of an equimolar mix of two oligonucleotides. Four rounds of PCR, combining the SP2 primer with nested alpha and beta constant-region primers, were used to amplify the ligated cDNA. A single-stranded oligonucleotide bearing the SP2 primer plus a 12-nucleotide UMI was ligated onto the 3' end of the cDNA by T4 RNA ligase 1. Incubation of the ligation reaction was carried out at 16 degrees C for about 18-24 hours. PCR2 was typically performed as a SYBR Green qPCR and was stopped at a predetermined threshold so that over-amplification was prevented. Apart from the first purification, every purification step used Agencourt AMPure XP magnetic beads. Library quantification was done by Qubit, followed by a TapeStation check on which the main peak was expected at around 650 bp. Pooled libraries were sequenced on an Illumina MiSeq with v2 2x251 paired-end kits, typically giving roughly 0.85-2.2 million reads per sample. Libraries were pooled at about 3.7 nM per sample, and about 4.5-7% PhiX was added to improve cluster recognition. As for the original processing: Decombinator assigned V and J genes to Demultiplexor-processed FASTQ reads by tag matching, allowing a single base-pair mismatch. UMIs were used by Collapsinator to correct both sequencing errors and frequency errors arising from PCR heterogeneity. CDR3Translator translated TCRs and extracted CDR3s from the conserved cysteine to the FGXG phenylalanine, flagging non-productive sequences. Gini, Shannon entropy and inverse Simpson indices were calculated on repertoires that had been subsampled to equal numbers of UMI-defined TCRs. Within the linear range, a power law was fitted by maximum likelihood to the distributions of clonotype abundance. On one naive CD8 sample, the pipeline and MIGEC gave similar UMI counts, unique TCR numbers and clonal distributions. One analysis removed from the naive repertoire any naive TCRs that were also present in any memory subset from the same donor. The repertoires were searched for roughly 7,000 CMV-associated CDR3 sequences that had been compiled from VDJdb and a published dataset. TCRdb reworked the public reads: Q25 trimming with fastp, MiXCR clone assembly, productive beta chains retained. Records with the same CDR3 protein are collapsed into one entry carrying the most frequent genes and DNA. The V and J calls and clone size come from TCRdb's table, not from the authors' own analysis. This sample comprises about 150,000 distinct CDR3 sequences, approximately 22% of them detected only once. The leading ten clones occupy 0.11% of the sample.

TCR alpha and beta chain libraries were amplified separately from the second PCR step onward. To determine each donor's CMV status, fresh PBMCs were stimulated overnight with CMV viral lysate, and IFNgamma production from CD4+ T cells was then assessed. CD4 T cells were positively selected with Miltenyi beads, followed by positive selection of CD8 T cells from the CD4-negative fraction. Cells stained for CD3, CD4, CD8, CD45RA, CD27 and a live/dead dye were sorted on a BD Aria II into four subsets by CD45RA and CD27. Three healthy volunteers provided blood, and the blood of each volunteer was split into CD4 and CD8 T cells and then into four differentiation subsets. Approximately 120 ml of peripheral blood was collected from each donor, and PBMC were isolated by Ficoll-Paque PLUS density-gradient centrifugation. The sorted cells were lysed in RLT buffer, after which RNA was extracted using a Qiagen RNeasy kit and kept at -80 degrees C.

As regards this clonotype: Its target antigen remains unknown. Within one base of it there is no much larger clone, and no base qualities were kept.

The chain uses TRBV4-3 and TRBJ2-1, with the D gene too uncertain to name. This clonotype was obtained from a human donor in good health. The specimen was naive CD4+ T cells from blood. What the cell subset or site label conveys for this sample: naive T cells, CD45RA high CD27+. The DNA sequence reads TGCGCCAGCAGCCAATACTACTACAATGAGCAGTTCTTC. Translated, this gives CASSQYYYNEQFF.